This entry features one T cell receptor beta chain sequence. The data derive from a study of blood T cell repertoires in COVID-19. Original data processing: Nucleated cell counts were estimated from reference gene primer amplification. Clones were read by immunoSEQ multiplex PCR, and TCRdb kept only the in-frame ones, dropping some. That table furnishes V, J and clone size, whereas the DNA furnished D and trimming. Of 150,000 or so clones listed, roughly nine tenths are singletons. The germline CDR1 and CDR2 sequences are MGHRA and YSYEKL. The CDR3 loop spans 17 amino acids. Trimming took 4 bases from V and 1 from J, leaving 17 bases between them.

This chain connects TRBV4-1 to TRBJ1-5, with a tentative D call TRBD1 (5 bases). Sample: peripheral blood. This TCR was recovered from a man aged 45-65 years with acute or convalescent COVID-19. CDR3 coding DNA: TGCGCCAGCAGCCCTGTGGGGGGGGATGAAAGCAATCAGCCCCAGCATTTT. It translates to CASSPVGGDESNQPQHF.